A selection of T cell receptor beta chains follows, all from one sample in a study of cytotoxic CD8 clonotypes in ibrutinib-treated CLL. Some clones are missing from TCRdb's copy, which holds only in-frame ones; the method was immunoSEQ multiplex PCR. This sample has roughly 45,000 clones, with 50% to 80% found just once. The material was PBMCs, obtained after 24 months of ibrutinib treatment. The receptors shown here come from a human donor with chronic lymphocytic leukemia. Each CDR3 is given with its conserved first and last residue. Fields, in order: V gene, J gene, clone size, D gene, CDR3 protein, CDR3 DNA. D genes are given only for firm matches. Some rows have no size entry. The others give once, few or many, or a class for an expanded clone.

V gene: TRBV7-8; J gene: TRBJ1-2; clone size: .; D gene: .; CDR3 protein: CASSLDREAGYTF; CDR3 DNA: TGTGCCAGCAGCTTAGACAGGGAAGCTGGCTACACCTTC
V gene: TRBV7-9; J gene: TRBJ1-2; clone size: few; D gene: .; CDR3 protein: CASSLFWQGPNYGYTF; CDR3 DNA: TGTGCCAGCAGCTTATTCTGGCAGGGGCCTAACTATGGCTACACCTTC
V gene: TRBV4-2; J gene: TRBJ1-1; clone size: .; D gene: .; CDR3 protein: CASSQEEGTEAFF; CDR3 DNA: TGTGCCAGCAGCCAAGAGGAGGGGACTGAAGCTTTCTTT
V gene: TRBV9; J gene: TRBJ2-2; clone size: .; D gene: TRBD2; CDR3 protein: CASSVAGGYTGELFF; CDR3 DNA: TGTGCCAGCAGCGTAGCGGGGGGGTACACCGGGGAGCTGTTTTTT
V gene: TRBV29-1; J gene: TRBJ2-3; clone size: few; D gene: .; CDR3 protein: CSVEIGTDTQYF; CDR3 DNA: TGCAGCGTTGAGATTGGAACAGATACGCAGTATTTT
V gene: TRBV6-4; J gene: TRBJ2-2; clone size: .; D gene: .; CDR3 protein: CASIPNKGVKNTGELFF; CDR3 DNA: TGTGCCAGCATCCCGAATAAGGGGGTCAAGAACACCGGGGAGCTGTTTTTT
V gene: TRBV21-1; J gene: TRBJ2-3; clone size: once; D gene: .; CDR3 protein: CASSKDRAYTDTQYF; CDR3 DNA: TGTGCCAGCAGCAAAGACAGGGCGTACACAGATACGCAGTATTTT
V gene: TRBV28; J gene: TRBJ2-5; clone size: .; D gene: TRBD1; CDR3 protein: CASSSGTGTQETQYF; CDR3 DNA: TGTGCCAGCAGTTCGGGGACAGGGACCCAAGAGACCCAGTACTTC
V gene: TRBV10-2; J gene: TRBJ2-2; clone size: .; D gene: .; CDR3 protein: CASSDRLANTGELFF; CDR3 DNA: TGCGCCAGCAGTGATAGGCTAGCGAACACCGGGGAGCTGTTTTTT
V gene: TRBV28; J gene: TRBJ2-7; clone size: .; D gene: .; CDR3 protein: CASSSGHTYEQYF; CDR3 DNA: TGTGCCAGCAGTTCGGGACATACTTACGAGCAGTACTTC
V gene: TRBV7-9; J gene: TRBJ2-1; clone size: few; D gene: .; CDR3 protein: CASSSFYNEQFF; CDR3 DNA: TGTGCCAGCAGCTCCTTTTACAATGAGCAGTTCTTC
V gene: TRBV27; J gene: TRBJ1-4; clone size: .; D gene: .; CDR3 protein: CASSPQGRGREKLFF; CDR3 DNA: TGTGCCAGCAGTCCACAGGGAAGGGGTAGGGAAAAACTGTTTTTT
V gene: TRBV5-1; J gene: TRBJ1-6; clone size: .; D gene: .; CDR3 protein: CASSLGQGNSPLHF; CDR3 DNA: TGCGCCAGCAGCTTGGGGCAGGGTAATTCACCCCTCCACTTT
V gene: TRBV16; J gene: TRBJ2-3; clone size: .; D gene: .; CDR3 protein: CASIPVIAATQYF; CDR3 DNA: TGTGCCAGCATCCCCGTAATTGCGGCGACGCAGTATTTT
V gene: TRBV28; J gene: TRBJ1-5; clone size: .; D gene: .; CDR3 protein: CASSLPAGGGFSNQPQHF; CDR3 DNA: TGTGCCAGCAGTTTACCGGCAGGTGGGGGTTTTAGCAATCAGCCCCAGCATTTT
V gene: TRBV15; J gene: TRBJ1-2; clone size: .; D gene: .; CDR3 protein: CATSRDGRRGYTF; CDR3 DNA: TGTGCCACCAGCAGAGATGGGAGGAGAGGCTACACCTTC
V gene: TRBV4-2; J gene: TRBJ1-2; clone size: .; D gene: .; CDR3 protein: CASSQDLLLGDGYTF; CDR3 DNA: TGTGCCAGCAGCCAAGACCTGCTTTTGGGGGATGGCTACACCTTC
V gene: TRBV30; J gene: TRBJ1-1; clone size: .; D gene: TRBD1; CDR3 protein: CAWDRGDTEAFF; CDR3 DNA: TGTGCCTGGGACAGGGGGGACACTGAAGCTTTCTTT
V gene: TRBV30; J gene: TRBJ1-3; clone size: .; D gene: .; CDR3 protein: CAWSRRAGNTIYF; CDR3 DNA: TGTGCCTGGAGTCGGCGTGCTGGAAACACCATATATTTT
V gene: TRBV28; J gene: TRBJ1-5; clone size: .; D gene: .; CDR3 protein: CASVQNNQPQHF; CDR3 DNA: TGTGCCAGTGTCCAAAACAATCAGCCCCAGCATTTT
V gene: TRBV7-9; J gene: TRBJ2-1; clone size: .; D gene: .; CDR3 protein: CASSLVVNALSSYNEQFF; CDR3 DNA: TGTGCCAGCAGCTTAGTTGTGAATGCGCTCAGCTCCTACAATGAGCAGTTCTTC
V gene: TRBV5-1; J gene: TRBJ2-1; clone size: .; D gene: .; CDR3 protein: CASSSEMGVYYNEQFF; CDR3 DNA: TGCGCCAGCAGCTCCGAGATGGGAGTATACTACAATGAGCAGTTCTTC
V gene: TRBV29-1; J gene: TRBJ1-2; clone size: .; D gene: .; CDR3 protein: CSVDQAGYTF; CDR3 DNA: TGCAGCGTTGATCAGGCTGGCTACACCTTC
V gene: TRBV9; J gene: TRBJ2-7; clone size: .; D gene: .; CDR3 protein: CASRPRSNEQYF; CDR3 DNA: TGTGCCAGCAGACCCCGTTCAAACGAGCAGTACTTC
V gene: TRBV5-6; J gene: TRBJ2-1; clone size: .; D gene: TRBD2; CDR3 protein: CASSLTLAGGPINEQFF; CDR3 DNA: TGTGCCAGCAGCTTAACGCTAGCGGGAGGGCCAATCAATGAGCAGTTCTTC
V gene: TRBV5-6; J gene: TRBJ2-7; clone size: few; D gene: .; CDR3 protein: CASSPEAATGSYEQYF; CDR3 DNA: TGTGCCAGCAGCCCTGAGGCAGCCACAGGCTCCTACGAGCAGTACTTC
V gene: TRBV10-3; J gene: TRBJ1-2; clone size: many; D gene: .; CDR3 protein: CAISESTDYRNYGYTF; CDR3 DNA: TGTGCCATCAGTGAGTCCACTGACTACAGGAACTATGGCTACACCTTC
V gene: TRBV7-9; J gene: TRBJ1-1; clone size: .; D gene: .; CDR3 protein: CASSLDSGSTEAFF; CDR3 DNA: TGTGCCAGCAGCTTAGATTCGGGAAGCACTGAAGCTTTCTTT
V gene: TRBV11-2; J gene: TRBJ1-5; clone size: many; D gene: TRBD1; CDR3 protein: CASSMGQGSNQPQHF; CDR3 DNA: TGTGCCAGCAGCATGGGACAGGGGTCCAATCAGCCCCAGCATTTT
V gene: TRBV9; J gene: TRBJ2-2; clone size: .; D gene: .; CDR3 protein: CASSLSTNTGELFF; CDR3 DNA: TGTGCCAGCAGCTTGAGTACGAACACCGGGGAGCTGTTTTTT
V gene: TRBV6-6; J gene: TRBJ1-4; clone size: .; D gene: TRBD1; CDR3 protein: CASRDGTVTNEKLFF; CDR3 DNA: TGTGCCAGCAGGGATGGGACAGTAACTAATGAAAAACTGTTTTTT
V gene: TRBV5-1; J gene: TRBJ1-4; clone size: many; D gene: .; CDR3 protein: CASSLEGGANEKLFF; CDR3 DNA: TGCGCCAGCAGCTTGGAGGGGGGCGCTAATGAAAAACTGTTTTTT